Described below is a single T cell receptor (beta chain) sequence and its context. Its antigen remains unidentified. TCRdb keeps only in-frame clones here, not all; method: immunoSEQ multiplex PCR. The data show roughly 62,000 clones, around 94% seen once. This sample was taken from a study of cytomegalovirus exposure and HLA in healthy donors. Study results and caveats: In vitro testing confirmed three CMV-associated chains as specific for CMV antigens.

Looked up from germline, CDR1 is LNHDA and CDR2 is SQIVND (reference sequence). V lost 2 bases and J 6 bases, leaving 17 bases between the germline ends. The CDR3 totals 16 residues. These donors were members of the roughly 120-subject validation cohort, a group separate from the roughly 670-subject first cohort. The sample consisted of PBMCs. The receptor's source is a man between 18 and 29 years old in good health and CMV-seronegative. The chain joins TRBV19 to TRBJ2-1, with a weak D call TRBD2 (6 bases). The CDR3 bases are TGTGCCAGTAGTATAACCGGGACTCAGGGATTCAATGAGCAGTTCTTC. It encodes CASSITGTQGFNEQFF.